This T cell receptor beta chain was sequenced in a study of OX40 agonist ivuxolimab in advanced cancers. The method was immunoSEQ multiplex PCR; TCRdb's version includes in-frame clones alone and lacks a portion of them. The table has about 160,000 clones, roughly 92% seen once; the top ten hold approximately 0.32%. In germline, CDR1 is MDHEN, CDR2 SYDVKM. The germline V and J ends were trimmed by 2 bases and 0 bases, with 25 bases remaining between them. CDR3 length equals 20 residues. This sample comprised CD4+ or CD8+ T cells sorted from blood, obtained in a trial of the OX40 agonist ivuxolimab. V and J are TRBV28 and TRBJ1-1, with D unresolved. This TCR came from an adult with an advanced solid tumor such as melanoma, head and neck, liver or kidney cancer. This CDR3 reads CASSLPRWIPADYMNTEAFF. The CDR3 DNA follows: TGTGCCAGCAGTTTACCCAGATGGATCCCAGCCGACTACATGAACACTGAAGCTTTCTTT.